These 18 T cell receptor beta chains were all obtained from the same sample, sequenced in a study of regulatory T cells in long-lasting Graves disease. Building of the TCR beta libraries involved iRepertoire HTBI primers and Arm-PCR of CDR3 regions. TCRdb re-called the multiplex PCR reads through MiXCR, storing one row per CDR3 protein. The data show around 400,000 distinct CDR3 sequences, 15% to 19% seen once. As for time point: newly diagnosed GD, antithyroid drugs for less than 3 months. PBMC-derived RNA was used for the TCR library. The sequencing here drew on peripheral blood mononuclear cells (PBMCs), taken at new diagnosis, from a patient treated with antithyroid drugs. The source of these receptors is a female donor with Graves disease.

The CDR3 sequence: CASSPGTFYEQYF. CDR3 DNA: TGTGCCAGCAGCCCGGGCACTTTCTACGAGCAGTACTTC. J is TRBJ2-7 and V is TRBV28; no reliable D call. CDR3 length: 13 residues. Germline V gene sequence: CDR1 MDHEN, CDR2 SYDVKM. V gave up 6 bases and J gave up 3 bases, with 12 bases separating them.

This clonotype was found many times. V is TRBV11-3 and J is TRBJ2-1; D is uncertain. The germline V gene encodes CDR1 SGHNT and CDR2 YENEEA. The CDR3 consists of 13 residues. Trimming took off 5 bases at V and 6 bases at J, with 11 bases between the two ends. The CDR3 reads CASSRTPGNEQFF. The CDR3 DNA is TGTGCCAGCAGCCGGACCCCTGGCAATGAGCAGTTCTTC.

This clonotype was counted between two and nine times. The V and J genes are TRBV9 and TRBJ2-3; tentatively, D is TRBD1 or TRBD2 (5 bases each). Germline CDR1 reads SGDLS; CDR2 reads YYNGEE. The CDR3 consists of 16 residues. V shed 2 bases and J shed 2 bases, with 15 bases lying between them. CDR3 coding DNA: TGTGCCAGCAGCGTGAGCGGTAGGGGTTTCACAGATACGCAGTATTTT. This codes for CASSVSGRGFTDTQYF.

V and J are TRBV27 and TRBJ2-1; 9 bases fit TRBD2. J lost 9 bases, V lost 6 bases, and 6 bases had no gene match. Germline CDR1 reads MNHEY; CDR2 reads SMNVEV (reference sequence). The CDR3 loop spans 13 amino acids. CDR3 in DNA: TGTGCCAGCAGGGTAGCGGGAGAGGTTGAGCAGTTCTTC. It specifies CASRVAGEVEQFF.

This clonotype was detected many times. The genes are TRBV11-2 and TRBJ1-4; tentative D call: TRBD1 (6 bases). In germline, CDR1 is SGHAT, CDR2 FQNNGV. Trimming stripped 1 base from V and 5 bases from J, with 14 bases between. This CDR3 comprises 16 residues. The CDR3 here is CASSLGQVLQNEKLFF. The CDR3 DNA follows: TGTGCCAGCAGCTTAGGACAGGTCCTACAAAATGAAAAACTGTTTTTT.

This clonotype has at least ten counts. J is TRBJ2-3 and V is TRBV7-2; D is perhaps TRBD1 (6 bases). The germline V gene encodes CDR1 SGHTA and CDR2 FQGNSA. The CDR3 contains 14 residues. V lost 4 bases and J lost 6, with 14 bases in between. The CDR3 loop reads CASSWGRNSDTQYF. In nucleotides, the CDR3 is TGTGCCAGCAGCTGGGGGCGCAACTCGGATACGCAGTATTTT. The full variable domain, its missing parts supplied by reference TRBV7-2 and TRBJ2-3, is GAGVSQSPSNKVTEKGKDVELRCDPISGHTALYWYRQSLGQGLEFLIYFQGNSAPDKSGLPSDRFSAERTGGSVSTLTIQRTQQEDSAVYLCASSWGRNSDTQYFGPGTRLTVL.

A few counts support this clonotype. This chain connects TRBV12-5 to TRBJ2-5; 10 nucleotides line up with TRBD1. The CDR3 length is 16 residues. Germline trimming cut 0 bases from V and 5 bases from J; bases unmatched to any gene: 6. Germline-derived CDR1 and CDR2 are LGHNT and FRNRAP. The CDR3: CASGLVPAGQGETQYF. Here the CDR3 DNA reads TGTGCTAGTGGTTTGGTACCGGCGGGACAGGGGGAGACCCAGTACTTC.

This clonotype was counted ten times or more. The chain carries TRBV3-1 and TRBJ2-5; D ambiguous. The CDR3 sequence is 13 residues long. Trimming removed 6 bases at V and 1 base at J, with 9 bases between. The V gene's germline CDR1 is LGHDT and CDR2 YNNKEL (reference sequence). The CDR3 is CASSWTPQETQYF. CDR3 coding DNA: TGTGCCAGCAGTTGGACGCCCCAAGAGACCCAGTACTTC.

J is TRBJ1-2 and V is TRBV29-1, with D perhaps matching TRBD1 (6 bases). Germline CDR1 and CDR2: SQVTM and ANQGSEA. V lost 3 bases to trimming and J lost 3 bases, with 14 bases between them. The CDR3 has 14 amino acids. This chain's CDR3 is CSVDVGGADYGYTF. The CDR3, as DNA: TGCAGCGTTGATGTGGGGGGCGCGGACTATGGCTACACCTTC.

This clonotype was counted ten times or more. J is TRBJ2-3 and V is TRBV7-3; weak D call: TRBD2 (7 bases). Germline-derived CDR1 and CDR2 are SGHTA and FQGTGA. This CDR3 comprises 16 residues. V lost 3 bases and J lost 6, with 19 bases in between. The CDR3 here is CASSLDYPEGGDTQYF. The CDR3 region has the DNA TGTGCCAGCAGCTTGGACTACCCTGAGGGGGGGGATACGCAGTATTTT.

The chain recombines TRBV25-1 with TRBJ1-2; 9 bases are a match to TRBD1. Trimming took 5 bases from V and 10 from J; bases not matched to a gene: 11. CDR3 length equals 14 residues. Germline values: CDR1 MGHDK, CDR2 SYGVNS. The CDR3 nucleotides are TGTGCCAGCAGTTGGGACAGGGAGGTGTTCAACTACACCTTC. This sequence encodes CASSWDREVFNYTF.

This clonotype was counted many times. The chain recombines TRBV9 with TRBJ1-2; a weak D match, TRBD1 (5 bases). Trimming stripped 2 bases from V and 2 bases from J, with 19 bases between. The CDR3 is 17 residues long. Germline CDR1 SGDLS, CDR2 YYNGEE. The CDR3 loop reads CASSVDGSGTGNYGYTF. In nucleotides, the CDR3 is TGTGCCAGCAGCGTCGACGGATCTGGGACTGGGAACTATGGCTACACCTTC.

This clonotype was seen at least ten times. The V gene is TRBV20-1, the J gene TRBJ2-5; 10 nucleotides match TRBD1. The ends lost 2 bases at V and 4 bases at J; junction bases unmatched: 10. The germline V gene encodes CDR1 DFQATT and CDR2 SNEGSKA (reference sequence). This CDR3 has 16 residues. The CDR3 region has the DNA TGCAGTGCTAGACCTCTGCTCGGGACAGGGGTAGAGACCCAGTACTTC. The encoded protein is CSARPLLGTGVETQYF.

As concerns this clonotype: One end of the junction is discordant with germline, which a read error may explain. The chain uses TRBV12-3 or TRBV12-4 and TRBJ2-6; TRBD1 matches at 7 bases. This CDR3 is built from 17 residues. The CDR3: CASSQRGQVSRANVLTF. Written as DNA, the CDR3 is TGTGCCAGCAGTCAGAGAGGACAGGTCTCTCGGGCCAACGTCCTGACTTTC.

The table lists this clonotype with many counts. The chain has TRBV19 and TRBJ1-5; D remains ambiguous. Germline V gene lookup returns CDR1 LNHDA and CDR2 SQIVND (reference sequence). This CDR3 contains 15 residues. V was cut by 6 bases and J by 4 bases, with 16 bases left in between. This chain's CDR3 is CASRVITRGNQPQHF. The CDR3, as DNA: TGTGCCAGTAGAGTGATCACCCGGGGAAATCAGCCCCAGCATTTT.

This clonotype was recorded many times. The rearrangement links TRBV29-1 to TRBJ1-1; 10 positions agree with TRBD1. The CDR3 spans 12 residues. V shed 4 bases and J 8 bases; nucleotides not matched to a gene: 4. Germline V gene sequence: CDR1 SQVTM, CDR2 ANQGSEA. CDR3 sequence (DNA): TGCAGCGTTGTGACAGGGGGCGAGGAAGCTTTCTTT. This sequence encodes CSVVTGGEEAFF. Full variable domain (rest looked up from reference TRBV29-1 and TRBJ1-1): SAVISQKPSRDICQRGTSLTIQCQVDSQVTMMFWYRQQPGQSLTLIATANQGSEATYESGFVIDKFPISRPNLTFSTLTVSNMSPEDSSIYLCSVVTGGEEAFFGQGTRLTVV.

To note about this clonotype: A single base is all that separates this from a far larger clone, so a read error is likely. This chain connects TRBV2 to TRBJ2-5, with D possibly matching TRBD1 (6 bases). V was pared by 3 bases and J by 11 bases, with 22 bases between. There are 15 residues in the CDR3. Germline V gene lookup returns CDR1 SNHLY and CDR2 FYNNEI. CDR3: CASSEDRISYNEQYF. For the CDR3, the DNA is TGTGCCAGCAGTGAGGACAGAATCTCCTACAATGAGCAGTACTTC.

This clonotype occurred a few times. The rearrangement links TRBV6-2 or TRBV6-3 to TRBJ2-1, with TRBD2 as a possible D gene (6 bases). CDR1 is MNHEY, CDR2 SVGEGT, per germline. The CDR3 is 15 amino acids. Trimming stripped 4 bases from V and 5 bases from J, with 15 bases between. For the CDR3, the DNA is TGTGCCAGCAGTTGGCGGGGAGATTGGGACAATGAGCAGTTCTTC. The encoded protein is CASSWRGDWDNEQFF.